A single sample gave rise to the 14 T cell receptor beta chains below, sequenced in a study of beta chain features in type 1 diabetes. Isolated RNA was reverse transcribed in full, so expressed TCRB transcripts were sequenced. Profiling relied on immunoSEQ multiplex PCR, and the TCRdb table lists in-frame clones only, not all of them. The data contain 140,000 to 150,000 clones, roughly 53% of them singletons. Sequencing was carried out using Tregs from blood. The receptors stem from a man between 18 and 35 years old in good health.

V gene TRBV6-6 combines with J gene TRBJ2-7; TRBD1 agrees at 8 bases. Germline V gene data show CDR1 as MNHNY and CDR2 as SVGAGI (reference sequence). J lost 2 bases, V lost 5 bases, and 5 bases had no gene match. The CDR3 loop spans 14 amino acids. In DNA, the CDR3 is TGTGCCAGCAGTACCGGGACAGGCCCCTACGAGCAGTACTTC. It encodes CASSTGTGPYEQYF.

The chain joins TRBV19 to TRBJ2-3, with 12 bases that match TRBD2. In germline, CDR1 is LNHDA, CDR2 SQIVND (reference sequence). The CDR3 runs to 16 residues. V was pared by 3 bases and J by 9 bases, with 10 bases of the junction left unmatched. CDR3 loop: CASSIRGTSGRTTQYF. The CDR3 DNA is TGTGCCAGTAGTATTAGGGGAACTAGCGGGAGGACGACGCAGTATTTT.

This clone was counted between two and nine times. This rearrangement joins TRBV2 to TRBJ1-1, with 12 bases lining up with TRBD1. The CDR3 loop spans 12 amino acids. V shed 6 bases and J 10 bases; nucleotides not matched to a gene: 3. In germline, CDR1 is SNHLY, CDR2 FYNNEI. In DNA, the CDR3 is TGTGCCAGCAGGGGACAGGGGGCAGGAGCTTTCTTT. Translating it yields CASRGQGAGAFF.

There are a few counts of this clone. The V gene is TRBV7-9, the J gene TRBJ2-5; perhaps TRBD1 as D (6 bases). The J call is doubtful: the DNA matches TRBJ2-7 better. The CDR3 is 13 residues long. CDR1 is SEHNR, CDR2 FQNEAQ, per germline (reference sequence). In DNA form, the CDR3 reads TGTGCCAGCAGCATCGGGACATGGGACGAGCAGTACTTC. Protein product: CASSIGTWDEQYF.

The V and J genes are TRBV9 and TRBJ2-7, with 11 bases that match TRBD1. The CDR3 contains 15 residues. Per the germline V gene, CDR1 is SGDLS and CDR2 is YYNGEE. The V segment lost 4 bases and the J segment 3 bases; nucleotides outside the gene matches: 6. The CDR3, as DNA: TGTGCCAGCAGCAGAGGACAGGGGGCCTTCTACGAGCAGTACTTC. Protein sequence: CASSRGQGAFYEQYF.

The J gene is TRBJ1-5, the V gene TRBV10-3; D is unclear. V was cut by 6 bases and J by 5 bases, with 8 bases left in between. Per germline, CDR1 ENHRY and CDR2 SYGVKD. The CDR3 runs 12 residues. The CDR3 protein is CAIRTGDQPQHF. CDR3 in DNA: TGTGCCATCAGGACGGGTGATCAGCCCCAGCATTTT.

The chain links TRBV5-1 to TRBJ2-2; weak D call: TRBD2 (5 bases). The CDR3 consists of 15 residues. Trimming removed 5 bases at V and 1 base at J, with 12 bases between. CDR1 is SGHRS and CDR2 is YFSETQ in the germline V gene. CDR3 loop: CASRSAGQNTGELFF. As DNA, the CDR3 is TGCGCCAGCAGATCGGCGGGCCAGAACACCGGGGAGCTGTTTTTT.

The chain joins TRBV7-2 to TRBJ1-6; TRBD1 might be the D (5 bases). The germline gives CDR1 SGHTA, CDR2 FQGNSA. The CDR3 has 15 residues. V was pared by 2 bases and J by 6 bases, with 11 bases between. CDR3 in DNA: TGTGCCAGCAGCTTACAGACAGCCTTTAATTCACCCCTCCACTTT. Its translation is CASSLQTAFNSPLHF.

This chain joins TRBV10-3 and TRBJ2-1; weak D call: TRBD1 (5 bases). CDR3 size: 14 residues. The germline CDR1 and CDR2 sequences are ENHRY and SYGVKD. Trimming removed 6 bases at V and 2 bases at J, with 11 bases between. The CDR3 region is CAIRETDTYNEQFF. DNA for the CDR3: TGTGCCATCAGGGAGACAGACACCTACAATGAGCAGTTCTTC.

This sequence joins TRBV7-8 and TRBJ2-7; TRBD2 aligns across 8 bases. The CDR3 extends over 16 amino acids. Germline V gives CDR1 SGHVS, CDR2 FQNEAQ. Germline trimming cut 1 base from V and 4 bases from J; bases unmatched to any gene: 9. As DNA, the CDR3 is TGTGCCAGCAGCTTAGGTATCAGCCAGCGGGAGTACGAGCAGTACTTC. Protein: CASSLGISQREYEQYF.

The V gene is TRBV4-3, the J gene TRBJ2-1; D might be TRBD2 (6 bases). This CDR3 is built from 13 residues. The V gene's germline CDR1 is LGHNA and CDR2 YSLEER. V lost 3 bases and J lost 6, with 9 bases in between. In nucleotides, the CDR3 is TGCGCCAGCAGCCAGTTGGGGGGCAATGAGCAGTTCTTC. Protein sequence: CASSQLGGNEQFF.

J is TRBJ1-1 and V is TRBV9; D uncertain. V dropped 3 bases and J dropped 2 bases, with 14 bases sitting between them. The germline V gene has CDR1 SGDLS and CDR2 YYNGEE. The CDR3 runs 15 residues. CDR3: CASSGSGKLNTEAFF. CDR3 bases: TGTGCCAGCAGCGGGTCAGGAAAGTTAAACACTGAAGCTTTCTTT. Complete variable domain (other parts from reference TRBV9 and TRBJ1-1): DSGVTQTPKHLITATGQRVTLRCSPRSGDLSVYWYQQSLDQGLQFLIQYYNGEERAKGNILERFSAQQFPDLHSELNLSSLELGDSALYFCASSGSGKLNTEAFFGQGTRLTVV.

The rearrangement links TRBV4-3 to TRBJ1-4; D remains ambiguous. This CDR3 contains 16 residues. The germline CDR1 and CDR2 sequences are LGHNA and YSLEER. The ends were cut back, 1 base at V and 0 bases at J, with 9 bases in the middle. The CDR3 region is CASSQGTYTTNEKLFF. The CDR3 DNA reads as TGCGCCAGCAGCCAAGGGACTTACACAACTAATGAAAAACTGTTTTTT.

This chain links TRBV27 with TRBJ2-7; 13 bases line up with TRBD2. This CDR3 is 14 amino acids long. V dropped 6 bases and J dropped 4; count of bases not matched to a gene: 3. Germline V lookup: CDR1 MNHEY, CDR2 SMNVEV (reference sequence). In DNA, the CDR3 is TGTGCCAGCAGCCGGACTAGCGGGAGTTACGAGCAGTACTTC. It translates to CASSRTSGSYEQYF.